Below, 24 T cell receptor beta chains from the same sample are listed, as sequenced in a study of T cells in Graves' hyperthyroidism and ophthalmopathy. Regions amplified from RNA transcripts were the TCR beta CDR3 regions. Carried out on the TCR CDR3, a first-round RT-PCR used the HTBI primer set. TCRdb independently ran MiXCR on the multiplex PCR reads; one entry per CDR3 protein. Of approximately 430,000 distinct CDR3 sequences listed, approximately 14% are singletons. The sequencing input was blood. The receptors come from a man younger than 30 with Graves' ophthalmopathy.

The chain has TRBV3-1 and TRBJ2-1; D might be TRBD2 (5 bases). Germline CDR1 reads LGHDT; CDR2 reads YNNKEL (reference sequence). Trimming shortened V by 5 bases and J by 0 bases, and 14 bases separated the two germline ends. This CDR3 contains 16 residues. For the CDR3, the DNA is TGTGCCAGCAGCACCGGGGTCCTGAGCTCCTACAATGAGCAGTTCTTC. It codes for CASSTGVLSSYNEQFF.

J is TRBJ2-7 and V is TRBV20-1; TRBD2 matches 7 bases. CDR1 and CDR2 (germline): DFQATT, SNEGSKA (reference sequence). The V segment lost 2 bases and the J segment 5 bases; nucleotides outside the gene matches: 9. The CDR3 consists of 14 residues. CDR3 coding DNA: TGCAGTGCTAGAAGGGAGGGACTTAATAACGAGCAGTACTTC. Its translation is CSARREGLNNEQYF.

In its sample, this clonotype was seen many times. The genes are TRBV6-1 and TRBJ1-2; D remains unclear. V lost 2 bases and J lost 4, with 20 bases in between. Germline-derived CDR1 and CDR2 are MNHNS and SASEGT. The CDR3 consists of 17 residues. CDR3 nucleotides: TGTGCCAGCAGTGAAAGGCATTCCGGTACCACTGGCTATGGCTACACCTTC. Translating it yields CASSERHSGTTGYGYTF.

On this clonotype: A much larger clone differs by one base, so this may be a read error. DNA of the CDR3: TGTGCCAGCAGCCCTAAGGCTTCCTTT. Protein product: CASSPKASF. This chain connects TRBV2 to TRBJ1-1; unclear D gene. The germline gives CDR1 SNHLY, CDR2 FYNNEI. The CDR3 spans 9 residues. The variable domain in full, completed from reference TRBV2 and TRBJ1-1, reads EPEVTQTPSHQVTQMGQEVILRCVPISNHLYFYWYRQILGQKVEFLVSFYNNEISEKSEIFDDQFSVERPDGSNFTLKIRSTKLEDSAMYFCASSPKASFGQGTRLTVV.

This clonotype was counted at least ten times. The chain has TRBV20-1 and TRBJ2-3; D perhaps matches TRBD2 (6 bases). This CDR3 is 15 amino acids long. Trimming took 0 bases from V and 2 from J, leaving 12 bases between them. Germline-derived CDR1 and CDR2 are DFQATT and SNEGSKA (reference sequence). CDR3 coding DNA: TGCAGTGCTAGAGATGCCGGGACTTCCACAGATACGCAGTATTTT. Its protein is CSARDAGTSTDTQYF.

This clonotype was seen repeatedly, ten times or more. The chain combines TRBV12-3 or TRBV12-4 with TRBJ2-7; no clear D gene. The CDR3 spans 11 residues. V lost 6 bases, J lost 7 bases, and 10 bases lay in between. The CDR3 region has the DNA TGTGCCAGCAGCCGGAGTAGGGAGCAGTACTTC. Its translation: CASSRSREQYF.

Ten or more counts support this clonotype. The chain is built from TRBV27 and TRBJ1-4; the D gene is possibly TRBD1 (5 bases). From germline, CDR1 is MNHEY and CDR2 SMNVEV (reference sequence). The CDR3 spans 15 residues. V was pared by 5 bases and J by 3 bases, with 13 bases between. The CDR3 protein is CASSNRGPPNEKLFF. DNA for the CDR3: TGTGCCAGCAGTAATAGGGGACCGCCTAATGAAAAACTGTTTTTT.

Of note for this clonotype: This sequence may be a read error, since a much larger clone differs from it by one base. The chain has TRBV6-1 and TRBJ2-7, with a tentative D call TRBD2 (6 bases). V was cut by 6 bases and J by 2 bases, with 11 bases left in between. In germline, CDR1 is MNHNS, CDR2 SASEGT. This CDR3 is built from 13 residues. CDR3 in DNA: TGTGCCAGCAGCAAAGGGGAGGCCTACGAGCAGTACTTC. Its protein product is CASSKGEAYEQYF.

This chain joins TRBV2 and TRBJ2-2; D may be TRBD2 (6 bases). With 6 bases removed from V and 6 bases from J, the gap between germline ends came to 14 bases. The germline V gene has CDR1 SNHLY and CDR2 FYNNEI. This CDR3 has 14 amino acids. The CDR3 DNA is TGTGCCAGCAGCAGACTAGAAGTGCCCGGGGAGCTGTTTTTT. Its translation is CASSRLEVPGELFF.

This clonotype came up many times. The chain links TRBV5-1 to TRBJ1-3; TRBD1 might be the D (6 bases). The ends were cut back, 4 bases at V and 0 bases at J, with 11 bases in the middle. Germline V lookup: CDR1 SGHRS, CDR2 YFSETQ. CDR3 length: 15 amino acids. CDR3 amino acids: CASSNQGTSGNTIYF. The CDR3 DNA is TGCGCCAGCAGCAACCAGGGGACCTCTGGAAACACCATATATTTT.

This clonotype was seen at least ten times. V usage is TRBV7-8 and J usage is TRBJ2-5, with D tentatively TRBD2 (5 bases). The germline gives CDR1 SGHVS, CDR2 FQNEAQ. Trimming took 4 bases from V and 5 from J, leaving 14 bases between them. The CDR3 is 14 residues long. The CDR3 loop reads CASSWTWVGETQYF. The CDR3 DNA sequence: TGTGCCAGCAGCTGGACTTGGGTGGGGGAGACCCAGTACTTC.

The chain carries TRBV20-1 and TRBJ1-5, with 7 bases fitting TRBD1. The CDR3 extends over 15 amino acids. V shed 6 bases and J 0 bases; nucleotides not matched to a gene: 8. The germline gives CDR1 DFQATT, CDR2 SNEGSKA (reference sequence). The CDR3 reads CSAKPGQNSNQPQHF. In nucleotides, the CDR3 is TGCAGTGCAAAACCGGGACAGAATAGCAATCAGCCCCAGCATTTT.

This clonotype was detected ten times or more. This chain links TRBV7-9 with TRBJ1-1; the D gene is possibly TRBD1 (5 bases). From germline, CDR1 is SEHNR and CDR2 FQNEAQ (reference sequence). V was cut by 4 bases and J by 1 base, with 13 bases left in between. CDR3 length: 15 residues. The DNA for the CDR3 is TGTGCCAGCAGCTCGTCGGACGGACAGAACACTGAAGCTTTCTTT. As protein: CASSSSDGQNTEAFF.

The chain combines TRBV2 with TRBJ2-3; 12 bases are shared with TRBD2. The CDR3 is 17 amino acids. Germline CDR1 SNHLY, CDR2 FYNNEI. Losses at the gene ends were 6 bases for V and 3 bases for J; bases not matched to a gene: 10. Here the CDR3 reads CASRASGGAGRTDTQYF. CDR3 in DNA: TGTGCCAGCAGAGCTAGCGGGGGGGCCGGGAGGACAGATACGCAGTATTTT. The entire variable domain, with the rest obtained from reference TRBV2 and TRBJ2-3, is as follows: EPEVTQTPSHQVTQMGQEVILRCVPISNHLYFYWYRQILGQKVEFLVSFYNNEISEKSEIFDDQFSVERPDGSNFTLKIRSTKLEDSAMYFCASRASGGAGRTDTQYFGPGTRLTVL.

This clonotype showed up many times. The V gene is TRBV27, the J gene TRBJ2-5, with 7 bases lining up with TRBD1. The ends lost 9 bases at V and 2 bases at J; junction bases unmatched: 15. CDR3 length: 16 amino acids. Germline CDR1 MNHEY, CDR2 SMNVEV (reference sequence). The CDR3 DNA sequence: TGTGCCAGAGACAGGGTTCGGGGCCGTTATCAAGAGACCCAGTACTTC. It specifies CARDRVRGRYQETQYF.

This clonotype appeared many times. The chain has TRBV7-3 and TRBJ2-5, with 14 bases matching TRBD2. V gave up 5 bases and J gave up 5 bases; unmatched junction bases: 7. The CDR3 runs to 16 residues. CDR1 is SGHTA, CDR2 FQGTGA, per germline. This CDR3 is CASSMGLAGVWETQYF. The CDR3 DNA follows: TGTGCCAGCAGCATGGGACTAGCGGGAGTTTGGGAGACCCAGTACTTC.

As regards this clonotype: At one end the junction does not follow the germline gene, possibly because of a read error. This chain connects TRBV11-2 to TRBJ2-7; perhaps D is TRBD1 or TRBD2 (5 bases each). Germline V gene lookup returns CDR1 SGHAT and CDR2 FQNNGV. This CDR3 is built from 15 residues. The CDR3 sequence is CASSQDSGTGYEQYF. The CDR3 DNA sequence: TGCGCCAGCAGCCAAGATTCCGGGACCGGCTACGAGCAGTACTTC.

This clonotype was detected ten times or more. In nucleotides, the CDR3 is TGTGCCAGCAGCATGACTAGCGGGAGCCTAGATACGCAGTATTTT. Residues: CASSMTSGSLDTQYF. The rearrangement uses TRBV7-8 and TRBJ2-3; 12 bases match TRBD2. V lost 5 bases and J lost 5; bases outside the gene matches: 5. Germline V gene sequence: CDR1 SGHVS, CDR2 FQNEAQ. The CDR3 runs to 15 residues.

This clonotype was found many times. The V and J genes are TRBV20-1 and TRBJ2-7; 7 bases fit TRBD2. The CDR3 consists of 15 residues. Germline trimming cut 0 bases from V and 3 bases from J; bases unmatched to any gene: 8. Germline V lookup: CDR1 DFQATT, CDR2 SNEGSKA (reference sequence). The CDR3 sequence: CSAREVTSDYYEQYF. In DNA form, the CDR3 reads TGCAGTGCTAGAGAAGTAACTAGCGACTACTACGAGCAGTACTTC.

The CDR3 bases are TGCGCCAGCAGCTTGCTGCTCTCGCGTTCCGGGGAGCTGTTTTTT. This translates into CASSLLLSRSGELFF. This rearrangement joins TRBV5-1 to TRBJ2-2; no reliable D call. V was shortened by 1 base and J by 6 bases, with 13 bases between the two germline ends. This CDR3 has 15 amino acids. The germline CDR1 and CDR2 sequences are SGHRS and YFSETQ.

This clonotype showed up just a few times. The V call is TRBV14, the J call TRBJ1-2; no firm D call. This CDR3 has 19 residues. In germline, CDR1 is SGHDN, CDR2 FVKESK. The V and J ends lost 1 base and 5 bases respectively, with 26 bases between them. Here the CDR3 DNA reads TGTGCCAGCAGCCAAGTAGGAATTCTTAGGCATCCTAACTTTTATGGCTACACCTTC. Protein: CASSQVGILRHPNFYGYTF. Using reference TRBV14 and TRBJ1-2 for the parts outside the CDR3, the full variable domain is EAGVTQFPSHSVIEKGQTVTLRCDPISGHDNLYWYRRVMGKEIKFLLHFVKESKQDESGMPNNRFLAERTGGTYSTLKVQPAELEDSGVYFCASSQVGILRHPNFYGYTFGSGTRLTVV.

This clonotype was seen many times. The V and J genes are TRBV27 and TRBJ2-7; D may be TRBD1 (5 bases). The CDR3 is 16 residues long. Germline V lookup: CDR1 MNHEY, CDR2 SMNVEV (reference sequence). V lost 2 bases, J lost 0 bases, and 14 bases lay in between. The CDR3 sequence is CASSLDWTHTSYEQYF. The CDR3 DNA sequence: TGTGCCAGCAGTTTAGATTGGACACACACCTCCTACGAGCAGTACTTC.

The V and J genes are TRBV19 and TRBJ2-5, with a possible D match to TRBD1 (5 bases). Germline V lookup: CDR1 LNHDA, CDR2 SQIVND (reference sequence). The CDR3 spans 14 residues. Between the trimmed V and J ends, which lost 0 bases and 5 bases, there was a span of 10 bases. Here the CDR3 reads CASSIEGVRETQYF. As DNA, the CDR3 is TGTGCCAGTAGTATAGAAGGGGTTCGCGAGACCCAGTACTTC.

CDR3 amino acids: CASSLVYPGLADEQYF. The CDR3 DNA reads TGTGCCAGCAGCTTGGTATATCCGGGACTAGCGGACGAGCAGTACTTC. The chain couples TRBV5-6 to TRBJ2-7; the match to TRBD2 covers 11 bases. Per germline, CDR1 SGHDT and CDR2 YYEEEE. Trimming took 0 bases from V and 5 from J; bases not matched to a gene: 7. The CDR3 consists of 16 residues.